This record covers a single T cell receptor beta chain. Germline-derived CDR1 and CDR2 are SEHNR and FQNEAQ (reference sequence). V was trimmed by 5 bases and J by 0 bases, leaving 17 bases between them. The CDR3 sequence is 16 residues long. Clones were read by immunoSEQ multiplex PCR, and TCRdb kept only the in-frame ones, dropping some. The sample carries over 65,000 clones, roughly three quarters recorded once. These data come from a study of blood T cell repertoires in COVID-19. The receptor was isolated from a human donor in a cohort sampled during active COVID-19. V and J are TRBV7-9 and TRBJ2-7; D unresolved. Sequencing used peripheral blood. The CDR3 DNA sequence: TGTGCCAGCAGCCTCCCGTCCCCCCCCAGCTCCTACGAGCAGTACTTC. Its translation: CASSLPSPPSSYEQYF.